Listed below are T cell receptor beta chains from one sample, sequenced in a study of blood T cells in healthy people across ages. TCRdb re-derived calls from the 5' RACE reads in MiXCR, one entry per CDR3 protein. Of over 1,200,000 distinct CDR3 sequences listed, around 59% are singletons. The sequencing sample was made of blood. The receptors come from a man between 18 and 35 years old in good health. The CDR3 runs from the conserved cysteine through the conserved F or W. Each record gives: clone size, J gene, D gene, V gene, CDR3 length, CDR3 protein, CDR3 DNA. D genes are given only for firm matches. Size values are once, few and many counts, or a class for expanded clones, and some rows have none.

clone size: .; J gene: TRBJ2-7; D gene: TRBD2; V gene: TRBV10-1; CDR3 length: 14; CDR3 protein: CASRPTSGLYEQYF; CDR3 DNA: TGCGCCAGCAGACCCACTAGCGGACTCTACGAGCAGTACTTC
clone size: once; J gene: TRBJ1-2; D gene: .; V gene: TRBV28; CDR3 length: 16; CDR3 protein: CASSSDSAGTYYGYTF; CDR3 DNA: TGTGCCAGCAGTTCGGATTCCGCCGGGACCTACTATGGCTACACCTTC
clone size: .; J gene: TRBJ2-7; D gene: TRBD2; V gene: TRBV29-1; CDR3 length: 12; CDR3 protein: CSVAGGTYEQYF; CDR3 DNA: TGCAGCGTCGCGGGGGGAACCTACGAGCAGTACTTC
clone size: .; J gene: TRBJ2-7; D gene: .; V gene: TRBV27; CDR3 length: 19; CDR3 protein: CASSPVRDSFLPLFYEQYF; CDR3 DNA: TGTGCCAGCAGTCCCGTCCGGGACTCCTTCCTCCCTCTTTTTTACGAGCAGTACTTC
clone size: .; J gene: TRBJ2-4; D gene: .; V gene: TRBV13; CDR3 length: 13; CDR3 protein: CASRPNAKNIQYF; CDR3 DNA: TGTGCCAGCAGGCCCAATGCCAAAAACATTCAGTACTTC
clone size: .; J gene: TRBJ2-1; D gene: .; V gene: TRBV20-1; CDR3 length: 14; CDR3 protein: CSASSARGYNEQFF; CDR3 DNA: TGCAGTGCTAGTTCAGCTAGGGGATACAATGAGCAGTTCTTC
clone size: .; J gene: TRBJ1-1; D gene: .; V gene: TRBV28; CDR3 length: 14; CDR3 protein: CASSPSETNTEAFF; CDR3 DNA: TGTGCCAGCAGCCCATCGGAAACGAACACTGAAGCTTTCTTT
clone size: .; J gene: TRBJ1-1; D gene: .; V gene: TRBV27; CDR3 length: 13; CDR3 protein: CASNPTPYTEAFF; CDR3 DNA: TGTGCCAGTAACCCGACACCGTACACTGAAGCTTTCTTT
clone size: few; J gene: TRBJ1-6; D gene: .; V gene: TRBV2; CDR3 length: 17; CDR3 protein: CASSEAAPSSYNSPLHF; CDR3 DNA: TGTGCCAGCAGTGAAGCGGCCCCTAGCTCCTATAATTCACCCCTCCACTTT
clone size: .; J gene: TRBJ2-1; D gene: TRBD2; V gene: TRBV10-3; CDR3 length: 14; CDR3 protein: CATCPREGLGEQFF; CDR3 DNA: TGTGCCACCTGTCCCAGGGAGGGCCTGGGTGAGCAGTTCTTC
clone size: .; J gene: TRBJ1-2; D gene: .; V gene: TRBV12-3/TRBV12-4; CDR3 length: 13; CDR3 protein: CASSLVKETVYTF; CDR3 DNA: TGTGCCAGCAGTTTGGTCAAGGAGACGGTCTACACCTTC
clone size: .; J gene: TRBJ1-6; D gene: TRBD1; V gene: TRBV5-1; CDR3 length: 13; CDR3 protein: CASSWDRASPLHF; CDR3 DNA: TGCGCCAGCAGCTGGGACAGGGCCTCACCCCTCCACTTT
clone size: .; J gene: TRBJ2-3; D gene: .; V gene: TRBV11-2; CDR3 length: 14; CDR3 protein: CTSSEQGRTDTQYF; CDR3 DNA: TGTACCAGCAGCGAGCAGGGCAGAACAGATACGCAGTATTTT
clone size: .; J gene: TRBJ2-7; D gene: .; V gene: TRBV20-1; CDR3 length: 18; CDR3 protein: CSATGARPNPGIWDEQYF; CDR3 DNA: TGCAGTGCAACCGGGGCCAGACCTAACCCTGGAATTTGGGACGAGCAGTACTTC
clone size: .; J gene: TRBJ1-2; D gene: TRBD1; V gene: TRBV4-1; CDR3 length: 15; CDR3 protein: CASSQYRDRGYGYTF; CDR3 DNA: TGCGCCAGCAGCCAGTACCGGGACAGGGGTTATGGCTACACCTTC
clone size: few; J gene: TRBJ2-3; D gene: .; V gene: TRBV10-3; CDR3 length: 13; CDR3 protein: CAISESSQDTQYF; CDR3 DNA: TGTGCCATCAGTGAGTCAAGTCAAGATACGCAGTATTTT
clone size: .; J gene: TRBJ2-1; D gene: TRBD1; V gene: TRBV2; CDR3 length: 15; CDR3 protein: CASSVGRGLENEQFF; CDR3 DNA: TGTGCCAGCAGTGTTGGCAGGGGGCTGGAGAATGAGCAGTTCTTC
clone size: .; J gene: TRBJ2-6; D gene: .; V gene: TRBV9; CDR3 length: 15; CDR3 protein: CASSARRSGANVLTF; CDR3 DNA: TGTGCCAGCAGCGCAAGAAGGTCTGGGGCCAACGTCCTGACTTTC
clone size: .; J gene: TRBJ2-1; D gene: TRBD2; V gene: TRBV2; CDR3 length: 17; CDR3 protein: CASSEALGLAVSDEQFF; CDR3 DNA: TGTGCCAGCAGTGAAGCTTTAGGACTAGCGGTTTCGGATGAGCAGTTCTTC
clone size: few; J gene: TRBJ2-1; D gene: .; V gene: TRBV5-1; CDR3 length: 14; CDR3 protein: CASSLVGGPQDQFF; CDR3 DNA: TGCGCCAGCAGCTTGGTTGGAGGACCCCAAGATCAGTTCTTC
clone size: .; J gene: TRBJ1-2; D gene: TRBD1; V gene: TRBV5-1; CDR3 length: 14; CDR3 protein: CASSPEGQPDGYTF; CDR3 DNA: TGCGCCAGCAGCCCCGAGGGACAGCCGGATGGCTACACCTTC
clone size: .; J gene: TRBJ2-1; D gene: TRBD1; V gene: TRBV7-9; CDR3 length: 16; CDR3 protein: CASSSYRGGAYNEQFF; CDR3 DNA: TGTGCCAGCAGCTCCTACAGGGGTGGGGCCTACAATGAGCAGTTCTTC
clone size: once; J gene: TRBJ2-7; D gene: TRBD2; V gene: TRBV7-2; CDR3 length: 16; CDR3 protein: CASSPGTSGGEYEQYF; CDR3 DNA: TGTGCCAGCAGCCCGGGGACTAGCGGGGGGGAATACGAGCAGTACTTC
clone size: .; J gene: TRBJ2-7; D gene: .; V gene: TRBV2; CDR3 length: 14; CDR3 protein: CASSVRWGPYEQYF; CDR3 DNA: TGTGCCAGCAGTGTTAGGTGGGGTCCCTACGAGCAGTACTTC
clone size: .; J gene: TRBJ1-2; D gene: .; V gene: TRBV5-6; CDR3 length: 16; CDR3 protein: CASSLFSTVSNYGNTF; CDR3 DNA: TGTGCCAGCAGCTTGTTCAGCACCGTCAGTAACTATGGCAACACCTTC
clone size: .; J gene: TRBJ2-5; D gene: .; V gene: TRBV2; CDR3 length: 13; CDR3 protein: CASGNMGQETQYF; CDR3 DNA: TGTGCCAGCGGAAATATGGGCCAAGAGACCCAGTACTTC
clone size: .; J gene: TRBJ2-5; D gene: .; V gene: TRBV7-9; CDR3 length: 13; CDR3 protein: CASSPRTQETQYF; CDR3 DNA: TGTGCCAGCAGCCCTCGGACGCAAGAGACCCAGTACTTC
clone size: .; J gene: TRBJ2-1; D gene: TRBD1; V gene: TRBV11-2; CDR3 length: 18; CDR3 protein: CASSLDRRQGGSYNEQFF; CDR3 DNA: TGTGCCAGCAGCTTAGATAGACGACAGGGTGGTTCCTACAATGAGCAGTTCTTC
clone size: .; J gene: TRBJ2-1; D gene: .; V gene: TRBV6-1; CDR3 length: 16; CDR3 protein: CASSELRLTLVDEQFF; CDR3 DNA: TGTGCCAGCAGTGAACTGAGGTTGACGCTTGTCGATGAGCAGTTCTTC
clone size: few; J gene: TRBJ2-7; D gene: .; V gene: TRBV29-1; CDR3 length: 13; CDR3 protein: CSVGPGGRYEQYF; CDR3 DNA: TGCAGCGTTGGTCCGGGCGGACGGTACGAGCAGTACTTC
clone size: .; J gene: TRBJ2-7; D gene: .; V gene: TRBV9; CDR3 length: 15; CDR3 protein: CASSVGQGISYEQYF; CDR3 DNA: TGTGCCAGCAGCGTAGGGCAGGGGATCTCCTACGAGCAGTACTTC
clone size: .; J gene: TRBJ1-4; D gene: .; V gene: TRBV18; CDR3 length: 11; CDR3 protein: CATLGNEKLFF; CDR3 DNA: TGTGCCACCCTGGGTAACGAAAAACTGTTTTTT
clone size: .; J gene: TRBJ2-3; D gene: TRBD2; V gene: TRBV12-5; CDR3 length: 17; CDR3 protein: CASAPQGLTTSTDTQYF; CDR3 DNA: TGTGCTAGTGCTCCCCAGGGACTAACTACTAGCACAGATACGCAGTATTTT
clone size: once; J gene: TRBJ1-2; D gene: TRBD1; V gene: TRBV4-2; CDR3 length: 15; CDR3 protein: CASSQEDRGFYGYTF; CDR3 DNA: TGTGCCAGCAGCCAAGAAGACAGGGGATTCTATGGCTACACCTTC
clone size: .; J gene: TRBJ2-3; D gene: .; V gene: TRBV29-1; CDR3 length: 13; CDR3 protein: CSVERTSSRTQYF; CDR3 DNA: TGCAGCGTTGAACGGACTTCCTCCCGTACGCAGTATTTT
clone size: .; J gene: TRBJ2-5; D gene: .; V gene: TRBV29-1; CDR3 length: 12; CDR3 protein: CSAGEGRRAQYF; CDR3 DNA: TGCAGCGCCGGAGAGGGTCGTAGGGCCCAGTACTTC
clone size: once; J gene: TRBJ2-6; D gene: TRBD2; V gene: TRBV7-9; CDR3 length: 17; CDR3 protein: CASSSGGLGYGANVLTF; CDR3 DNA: TGTGCCAGCAGCTCGGGAGGTCTAGGATATGGGGCCAACGTCCTGACTTTC
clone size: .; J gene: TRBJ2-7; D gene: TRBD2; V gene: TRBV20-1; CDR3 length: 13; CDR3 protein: CSGSGRAAPEQYF; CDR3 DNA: TGCAGTGGCTCGGGGAGGGCCGCCCCCGAGCAGTACTTC
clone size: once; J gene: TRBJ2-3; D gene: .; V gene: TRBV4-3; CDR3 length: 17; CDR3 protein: CASSQDLGAEATDTQYF; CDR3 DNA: TGCGCCAGCAGCCAAGATTTAGGAGCTGAGGCCACAGATACGCAGTATTTT
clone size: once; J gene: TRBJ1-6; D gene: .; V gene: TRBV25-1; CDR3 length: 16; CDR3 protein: CASSESGGPSDSPLHF; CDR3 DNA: TGTGCCAGCAGTGAATCCGGGGGCCCGTCTGATTCACCCCTCCACTTT
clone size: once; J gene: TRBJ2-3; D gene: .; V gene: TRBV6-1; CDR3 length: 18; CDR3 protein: CASSESALGGAITDTQYF; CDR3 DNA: TGTGCCAGCAGTGAATCCGCGCTTGGGGGGGCCATCACAGATACGCAGTATTTT
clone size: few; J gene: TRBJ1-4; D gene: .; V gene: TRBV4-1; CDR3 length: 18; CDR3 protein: CASSQVAPAVYRGGLLFF; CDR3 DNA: TGCGCCAGCAGCCAGGTGGCCCCGGCAGTCTACCGCGGAGGGCTTCTGTTTTTT
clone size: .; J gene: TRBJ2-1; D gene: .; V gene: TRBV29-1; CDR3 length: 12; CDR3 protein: CSVDQSLNEQFF; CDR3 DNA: TGCAGCGTTGATCAGTCCCTCAATGAGCAGTTCTTC
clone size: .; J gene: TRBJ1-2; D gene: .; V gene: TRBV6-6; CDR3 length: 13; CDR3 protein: CASSDGQGEGYTF; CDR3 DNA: TGTGCCAGCAGTGACGGTCAGGGTGAAGGCTACACCTTC
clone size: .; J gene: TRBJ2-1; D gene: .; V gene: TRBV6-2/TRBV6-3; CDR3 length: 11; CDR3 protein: CASSDYKEQFF; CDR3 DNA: TGTGCCAGCAGTGACTATAAGGAGCAGTTCTTC
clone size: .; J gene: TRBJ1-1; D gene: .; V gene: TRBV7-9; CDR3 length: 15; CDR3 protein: CASSLVRGASTEAFF; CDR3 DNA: TGTGCCAGCAGCTTAGTCCGGGGGGCGAGCACTGAAGCTTTCTTT
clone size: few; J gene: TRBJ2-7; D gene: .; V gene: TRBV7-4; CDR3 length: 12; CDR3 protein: CASIRASYEQYF; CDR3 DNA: TGTGCCAGCATCCGAGCGAGTTACGAGCAGTACTTC
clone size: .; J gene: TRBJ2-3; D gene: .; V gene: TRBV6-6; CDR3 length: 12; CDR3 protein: CASSYDIDTQYF; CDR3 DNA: TGTGCCAGCAGTTACGACATAGATACGCAGTATTTT
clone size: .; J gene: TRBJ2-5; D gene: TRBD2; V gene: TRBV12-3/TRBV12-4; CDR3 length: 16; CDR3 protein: CASSFWERGAQETQYF; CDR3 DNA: TGTGCCAGCAGTTTTTGGGAGCGGGGGGCTCAGGAGACCCAGTACTTC
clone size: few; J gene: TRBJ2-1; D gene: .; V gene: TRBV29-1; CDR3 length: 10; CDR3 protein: CSAEGTEQFF; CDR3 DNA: TGCAGCGCCGAAGGGACGGAGCAGTTCTTC
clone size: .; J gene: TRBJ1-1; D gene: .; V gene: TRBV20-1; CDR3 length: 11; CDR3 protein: CSAGTARKAFF; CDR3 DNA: TGCAGTGCTGGTACGGCGAGAAAGGCTTTCTTT